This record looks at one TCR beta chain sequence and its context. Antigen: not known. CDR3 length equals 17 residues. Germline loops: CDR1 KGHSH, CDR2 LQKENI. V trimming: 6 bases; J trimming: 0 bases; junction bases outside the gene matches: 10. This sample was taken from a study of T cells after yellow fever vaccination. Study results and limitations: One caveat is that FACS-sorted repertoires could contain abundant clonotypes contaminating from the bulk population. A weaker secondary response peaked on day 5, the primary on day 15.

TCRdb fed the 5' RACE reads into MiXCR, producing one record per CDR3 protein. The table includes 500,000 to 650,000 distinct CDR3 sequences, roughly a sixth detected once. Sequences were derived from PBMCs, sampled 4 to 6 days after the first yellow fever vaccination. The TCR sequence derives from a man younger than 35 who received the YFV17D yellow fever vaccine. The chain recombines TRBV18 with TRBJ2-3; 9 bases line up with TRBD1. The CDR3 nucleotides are TGTGCCAGCTCGCCGGACAGGGGAGAGACTAGCACAGATACGCAGTATTTT. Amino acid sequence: CASSPDRGETSTDTQYF.